This T cell receptor (beta chain) comes out of a study of blood T cell repertoires in COVID-19. In the study overall: Acute and convalescent COVID-19 samples came from the United States, Italy and Spain. Sample material is recorded as cDNA or gDNA derived from T cells, B-cell-depleted T cells, or PBMCs.

CDR1 SQVTM and CDR2 ANQGSEA come from the germline V gene. CDR3 length: 17 residues. As processed by the authors: Estimated nucleated cell counts came from reference gene primer amplification. Clones were read by immunoSEQ multiplex PCR, and TCRdb kept only the in-frame ones, dropping some. The V and J calls and clone size were taken over from that table, and D and trimming were inferred from the DNA. The sample shows about 43,000 clones, more than 80% of them seen only once. For this clone: The junction departs from the called germline gene at one end, perhaps through a read error.

The V gene is TRBV29-1, the J gene TRBJ1-2; D might be TRBD1 (5 bases). Sequencing used peripheral blood. The clonotype originates from a man aged 55 to 70 with active COVID-19. The CDR3 DNA reads as TGCAGCGTTGAACCCTCTGGGGGTAGCGGACCGATCTATCGCTACACCTTC. It is translated as CSVEPSGGSGPIYRYTF.